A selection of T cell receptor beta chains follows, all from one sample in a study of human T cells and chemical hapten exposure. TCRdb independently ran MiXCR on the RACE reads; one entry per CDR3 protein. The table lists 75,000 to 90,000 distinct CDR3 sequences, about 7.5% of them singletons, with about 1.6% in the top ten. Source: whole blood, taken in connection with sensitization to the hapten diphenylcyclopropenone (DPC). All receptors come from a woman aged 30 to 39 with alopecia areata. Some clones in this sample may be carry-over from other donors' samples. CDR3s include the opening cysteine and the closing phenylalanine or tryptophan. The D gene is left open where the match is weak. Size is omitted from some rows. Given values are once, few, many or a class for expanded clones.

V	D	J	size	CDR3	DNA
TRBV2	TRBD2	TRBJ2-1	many	CASMLAGGLVEQFF	TGTGCCAGCATGCTAGCGGGGGGGCTCGTTGAGCAGTTCTTC
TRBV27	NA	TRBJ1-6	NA	CASGFLRAPLHF	TGTGCCAGCGGTTTCCTCCGGGCACCCCTCCACTTT
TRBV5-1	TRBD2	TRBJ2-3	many	CASSLVAGVGSDTQYF	TGCGCCAGCAGCTTGGTTGCGGGGGTTGGATCAGATACGCAGTATTTT
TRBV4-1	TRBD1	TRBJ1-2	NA	CASSQPPCRGPVGYTF	TGCGCCAGCAGCCAACCCCCGTGTAGGGGGCCCGTTGGCTACACCTTC
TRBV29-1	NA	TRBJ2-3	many	CSVDIRPTQYF	TGCAGCGTTGATATCCGGCCGACGCAGTATTTT
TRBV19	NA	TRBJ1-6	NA	CASRVRAGLNLPLHF	TGTGCCAGTAGAGTCAGGGCGGGCCTTAATTTACCCCTCCACTTT
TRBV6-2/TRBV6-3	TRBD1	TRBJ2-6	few	CASSYSWDRVAGGANVLTF	TGTGCCAGCAGTTACTCCTGGGACAGGGTGGCTGGCGGGGCCAACGTCCTGACTTTC
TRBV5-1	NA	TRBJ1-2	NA	CASSLSGLEIGYTF	TGCGCCAGCAGCTTGAGTGGTCTAGAGATTGGCTACACCTTC
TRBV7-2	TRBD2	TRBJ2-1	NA	CASSSSGVTQPPYNEQFF	TGTGCCAGCAGCTCTAGCGGGGTGACGCAACCTCCCTACAATGAGCAGTTCTTC
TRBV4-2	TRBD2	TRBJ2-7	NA	CASSYGLAGAYEQYF	TGTGCCAGCAGCTATGGACTAGCGGGGGCCTACGAGCAGTACTTC
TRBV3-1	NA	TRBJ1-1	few	CASSRAETGNTEAFF	TGTGCCAGCAGCCGAGCCGAGACAGGGAACACTGAAGCTTTCTTT
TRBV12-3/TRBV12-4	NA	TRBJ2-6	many	CASSLGGSGANVLTF	TGTGCCAGCAGTTTAGGTGGCTCTGGGGCCAACGTCCTGACTTTC
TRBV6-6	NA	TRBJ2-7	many	CASSYSGSGTYEQYF	TGTGCCAGCAGTTACTCTGGGAGTGGAACTTACGAGCAGTACTTC
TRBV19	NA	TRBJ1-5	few	CATGATLEPQHF	TGTGCCACCGGGGCTACTTTGGAGCCCCAGCATTTT
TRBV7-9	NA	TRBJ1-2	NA	CASSTGTTYGYTF	TGTGCCAGCAGCACCGGGACAACCTATGGCTACACCTTC
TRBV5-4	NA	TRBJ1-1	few	CASSITQGLNTEAFF	TGTGCCAGCAGCATTACACAGGGATTGAACACTGAAGCTTTCTTT
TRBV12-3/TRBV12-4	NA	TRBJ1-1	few	CASSLLGEVGEAFF	TGTGCCAGCAGTTTGTTAGGGGAGGTTGGAGAAGCTTTCTTT
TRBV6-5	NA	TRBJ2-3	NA	CASSYVHSFSTDTQYF	TGTGCCAGCAGTTATGTACACAGTTTTAGCACAGATACGCAGTATTTT
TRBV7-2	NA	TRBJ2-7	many	CASSRDDGYEQYF	TGTGCCAGCAGCCGGGACGACGGTTACGAGCAGTACTTC
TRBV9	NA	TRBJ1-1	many	CASSYLLNTEAFF	TGTGCCAGCAGCTATCTATTGAACACTGAAGCTTTCTTT
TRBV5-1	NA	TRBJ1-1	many	CASSLDGLSTEAFF	TGCGCCAGCAGCTTAGATGGGCTGAGCACTGAAGCTTTCTTT
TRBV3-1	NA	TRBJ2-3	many	CASSQDRGVSTDTQYF	TGTGCCAGCAGCCAAGATCGGGGAGTCTCTACAGATACGCAGTATTTT
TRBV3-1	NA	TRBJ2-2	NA	CASSQFSLKEGELFF	TGTGCCAGCAGCCAATTTTCCCTAAAGGAGGGGGAGCTGTTTTTT
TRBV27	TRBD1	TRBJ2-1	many	CASSPPRDRGHNEQFF	TGTGCCAGCAGTCCTCCCCGGGACAGGGGCCACAATGAGCAGTTCTTC
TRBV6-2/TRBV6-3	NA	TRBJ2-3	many	CASISSLDTQYF	TGTGCCAGCATCTCCTCACTAGATACGCAGTATTTT
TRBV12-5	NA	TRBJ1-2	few	CASGWTVRADSGYTF	TGTGCTAGTGGGTGGACAGTCCGAGCCGACTCTGGCTACACCTTC
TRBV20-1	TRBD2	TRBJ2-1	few	CSALRAGGSEQFF	TGCAGTGCTCTACGAGCGGGGGGTAGTGAGCAGTTCTTC
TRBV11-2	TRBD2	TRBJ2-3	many	CASSTTSVRDTQYF	TGTGCCAGCAGCACAACTAGCGTGCGGGATACGCAGTATTTT
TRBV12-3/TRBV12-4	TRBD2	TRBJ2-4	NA	CASSAGTSGKNIQYF	TGTGCCAGCAGTGCGGGGACTAGCGGAAAAAACATTCAGTACTTC
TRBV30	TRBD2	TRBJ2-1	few	CAFVPGLAPNEQFF	TGTGCCTTTGTACCGGGACTAGCTCCCAATGAGCAGTTCTTC
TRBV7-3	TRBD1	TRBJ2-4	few	CASSSTGGSGNIQYF	TGTGCCAGCAGCTCAACAGGGGGCTCTGGAAACATTCAGTACTTC
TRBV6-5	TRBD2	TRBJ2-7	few	CASSSPLGGGAPFEQYF	TGTGCCAGCAGTAGCCCCCTTGGCGGGGGAGCCCCTTTTGAGCAGTACTTC
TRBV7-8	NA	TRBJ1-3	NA	CASRGEHSGNTIYF	TGTGCCAGCAGAGGGGAACACTCTGGAAACACCATATATTTT
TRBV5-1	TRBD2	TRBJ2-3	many	CASSAAGTSGGLITDTQYF	TGCGCCAGCAGCGCCGCCGGGACTAGCGGGGGGTTAATTACAGATACGCAGTATTTT
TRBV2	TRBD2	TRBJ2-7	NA	CASSEWLAGSLSYEQYF	TGTGCCAGCAGTGAATGGCTAGCGGGGAGCTTATCCTACGAGCAGTACTTC
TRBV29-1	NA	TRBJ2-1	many	CSVGDYDEQFF	TGCAGCGTCGGTGATTATGATGAGCAGTTCTTC
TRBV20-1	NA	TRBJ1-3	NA	CSARRNGGNTIYF	TGCAGTGCTAGGCGCAACGGCGGAAACACCATATATTTT
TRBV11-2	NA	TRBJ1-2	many	CASSLDLHIGYTF	TGTGCCAGCAGCTTAGATTTGCACATAGGCTACACCTTC
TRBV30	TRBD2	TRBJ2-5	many	CAWSGTKPTGTQYF	TGTGCCTGGTCCGGGACTAAGCCAACAGGGACCCAGTACTTC
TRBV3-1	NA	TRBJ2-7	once	CASSRGREQYF	TGTGCCAGCAGCCGGGGTAGAGAGCAGTACTTC
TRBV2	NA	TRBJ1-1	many	CASTRIENTEAFF	TGTGCCAGCACCCGGATTGAGAACACTGAAGCTTTCTTT
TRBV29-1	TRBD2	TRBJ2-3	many	CSVLTSGGNTDTQYF	TGCAGCGTTCTGACTAGCGGGGGAAACACAGATACGCAGTATTTT
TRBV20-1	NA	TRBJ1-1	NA	CSARDRVRTEAFF	TGCAGTGCTAGAGACAGGGTAAGGACTGAAGCTTTCTTT
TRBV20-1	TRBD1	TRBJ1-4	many	CSARGTGETNEKLFF	TGCAGTGCAAGAGGGACAGGGGAAACTAATGAAAAACTGTTTTTT
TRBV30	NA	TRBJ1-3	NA	CAWSVLGTFTGNTIYF	TGTGCCTGGAGTGTACTCGGGACATTTACTGGAAACACCATATATTTT
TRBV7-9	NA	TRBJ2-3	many	CASSFILTLPTDTQYF	TGTGCCAGCAGCTTTATACTCACGCTGCCCACAGATACGCAGTATTTT
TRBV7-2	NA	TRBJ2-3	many	CASSLRQSTDTQYF	TGTGCCAGCAGCCTTCGACAGAGCACAGATACGCAGTATTTT
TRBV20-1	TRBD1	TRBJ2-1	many	CSARGQGWNEQFF	TGCAGTGCTAGGGGACAGGGGTGGAATGAGCAGTTCTTC
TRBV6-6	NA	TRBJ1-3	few	CASFDIGHFSGNTIYF	TGTGCCAGCTTTGACATCGGACACTTCTCTGGAAACACCATATATTTT
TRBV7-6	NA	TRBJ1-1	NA	CASSLEGGASRTEAFF	TGTGCCAGCAGCTTAGAAGGTGGCGCCTCCCGCACTGAAGCTTTCTTT
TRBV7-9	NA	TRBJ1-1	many	CASSEASGAPGGAFF	TGTGCCAGCAGCGAAGCATCCGGGGCTCCGGGGGGAGCTTTCTTT
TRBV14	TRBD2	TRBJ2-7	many	CASSRSSGGAYEQYF	TGTGCCAGCAGCCGAAGTAGCGGGGGGGCCTACGAGCAGTACTTC
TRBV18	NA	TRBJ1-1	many	CASSPLEGTEAFF	TGTGCCAGCTCACCATTAGAGGGCACTGAAGCTTTCTTT